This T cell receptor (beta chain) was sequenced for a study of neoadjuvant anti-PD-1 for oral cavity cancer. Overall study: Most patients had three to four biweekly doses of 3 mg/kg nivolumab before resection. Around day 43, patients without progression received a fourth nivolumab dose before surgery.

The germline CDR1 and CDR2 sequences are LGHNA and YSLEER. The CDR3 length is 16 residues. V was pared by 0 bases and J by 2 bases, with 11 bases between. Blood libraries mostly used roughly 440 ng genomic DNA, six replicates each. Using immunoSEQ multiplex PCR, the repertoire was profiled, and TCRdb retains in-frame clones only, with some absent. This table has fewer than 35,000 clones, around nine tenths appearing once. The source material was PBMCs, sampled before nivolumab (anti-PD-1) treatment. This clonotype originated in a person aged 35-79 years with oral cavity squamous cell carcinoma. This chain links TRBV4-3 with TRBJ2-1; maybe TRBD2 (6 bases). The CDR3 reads CASSQDGGEPYNEQFF. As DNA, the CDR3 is TGCGCCAGCAGCCAAGATGGAGGGGAACCCTACAATGAGCAGTTCTTC.